This is a list of T cell receptor beta chains from one sample in a study of pediatric ulcerative colitis. The protocol was immunoSEQ multiplex PCR, while the TCRdb copy is restricted to in-frame clones and leaves out a portion. Seen here are fewer than 45,000 clones, around 78% observed once, and the top ten hold roughly 25%. Sequencing was carried out using blood. The receptor source for this set is a girl aged 10 to 17 with moderate ulcerative colitis. Each CDR3 is given with its conserved first and last residue. D genes are given only for firm matches. Where a row states a size, it is once, few, many or the class of an expanded clone; other rows omit it.

CDR3 DNA: TGTGCCAGCAGCTTAGCGAATCTGGGGAACTATGGCTACACCTTC; CDR3 protein: CASSLANLGNYGYTF; clone size: -; J gene: TRBJ1-2; V gene: TRBV7-9; D gene: -
CDR3 DNA: TGTGCCAGCAGCTTGGTCGAACAGGGGTCCCCCTACGAGCAGTACTTC; CDR3 protein: CASSLVEQGSPYEQYF; clone size: once; J gene: TRBJ2-7; V gene: TRBV5-8; D gene: TRBD1
CDR3 DNA: TGTGCCAGTACTAAAACCGGGCAGAGAAATGAAAAACTGTTTTTT; CDR3 protein: CASTKTGQRNEKLFF; clone size: -; J gene: TRBJ1-4; V gene: TRBV19; D gene: -
CDR3 DNA: TGTGCCAGCAGTCCAGCGGGAGTCCCCTACAATGAGCAGTTCTTC; CDR3 protein: CASSPAGVPYNEQFF; clone size: -; J gene: TRBJ2-1; V gene: TRBV28; D gene: TRBD2
CDR3 DNA: TGTGCCAGCAGCTTGGGACCATTAATTTACAATGAGCAGTTCTTC; CDR3 protein: CASSLGPLIYNEQFF; clone size: -; J gene: TRBJ2-1; V gene: TRBV5-6; D gene: -
CDR3 DNA: TGTGCCAGCAGCCCCTCAGGGGGCCAAGAGACCCAGTACTTC; CDR3 protein: CASSPSGGQETQYF; clone size: -; J gene: TRBJ2-5; V gene: TRBV28; D gene: TRBD1
CDR3 DNA: TGTGCCAGCAGCCGACTAGCGGGGATGTGGAAAACCGGGGAGCTGTTTTTT; CDR3 protein: CASSRLAGMWKTGELFF; clone size: -; J gene: TRBJ2-2; V gene: TRBV11-2; D gene: TRBD2
CDR3 DNA: TGTGCCAGCAGCGTCAGCGGGAGAGTCACCGGGGAGCTGTTTTTT; CDR3 protein: CASSVSGRVTGELFF; clone size: -; J gene: TRBJ2-2; V gene: TRBV9; D gene: TRBD2
CDR3 DNA: TGTGCCAGCAGCACCGGCGGCAATCAGCCCCAGCATTTT; CDR3 protein: CASSTGGNQPQHF; clone size: -; J gene: TRBJ1-5; V gene: TRBV28; D gene: -
CDR3 DNA: TGTGCCAGCAGCTTAGAGGGCAGCCTCTATGGCTACACCTTC; CDR3 protein: CASSLEGSLYGYTF; clone size: -; J gene: TRBJ1-2; V gene: TRBV7-8; D gene: -
CDR3 DNA: TGTGCCAGCCGGGGGAGCTCCTACAATGAGCAGTTCTTC; CDR3 protein: CASRGSSYNEQFF; clone size: -; J gene: TRBJ2-1; V gene: TRBV2; D gene: -
CDR3 DNA: TGCAGCGCCTACAGGGGTCGGGGGGAGACCCAGTACTTC; CDR3 protein: CSAYRGRGETQYF; clone size: -; J gene: TRBJ2-5; V gene: TRBV29-1; D gene: -
CDR3 DNA: TGTGCCAGCACCATGAGGGGGGGCGCGAATCTGAACACTGAAGCTTTCTTT; CDR3 protein: CASTMRGGANLNTEAFF; clone size: -; J gene: TRBJ1-1; V gene: TRBV7-2; D gene: -
CDR3 DNA: TGTGCCAGCAGCTTGGAACCTTTAAGTGGCGCTGAAGCTTTCTTT; CDR3 protein: CASSLEPLSGAEAFF; clone size: once; J gene: TRBJ1-1; V gene: TRBV5-5; D gene: -
CDR3 DNA: TGTGCCAGCAGCTTAGACAGTTCAAACACCGGGGAGCTGTTTTTT; CDR3 protein: CASSLDSSNTGELFF; clone size: -; J gene: TRBJ2-2; V gene: TRBV7-9; D gene: -
CDR3 DNA: TGCAGCGTTGACTACCGGGACAGGGGGCGCGGGGGCTCATACGAGCAGTACTTC; CDR3 protein: CSVDYRDRGRGGSYEQYF; clone size: -; J gene: TRBJ2-7; V gene: TRBV29-1; D gene: TRBD1
CDR3 DNA: TGCAGCGTTGTATGGGCAAGTCGTGAAAAACTGTTTTTT; CDR3 protein: CSVVWASREKLFF; clone size: -; J gene: TRBJ1-4; V gene: TRBV29-1; D gene: -
CDR3 DNA: TGTGTCAGTAGTATAGCCCATGGACTAGCGGGAGGGTACCACGAGCAGTACTTC; CDR3 protein: CVSSIAHGLAGGYHEQYF; clone size: -; J gene: TRBJ2-7; V gene: TRBV19; D gene: TRBD2
CDR3 DNA: TGTGCCATCATGCGTGACCTGGGTAACTATGGCTACACCTTC; CDR3 protein: CAIMRDLGNYGYTF; clone size: -; J gene: TRBJ1-2; V gene: TRBV10-3; D gene: -
CDR3 DNA: TGTGCCAGCAGCTTGAATCCAGCGCCCTACGAGCAGTACTTC; CDR3 protein: CASSLNPAPYEQYF; clone size: -; J gene: TRBJ2-7; V gene: TRBV5-6; D gene: -
CDR3 DNA: TGTGCCAGCTCCGGTGGAATCTCACCAGAAAAACTGTTTTTT; CDR3 protein: CASSGGISPEKLFF; clone size: -; J gene: TRBJ1-4; V gene: TRBV27; D gene: -
CDR3 DNA: TGTGCCAGCAGTGATCTCCGGGACAGCGGTGGGACCCAGTACTTC; CDR3 protein: CASSDLRDSGGTQYF; clone size: -; J gene: TRBJ2-5; V gene: TRBV25-1; D gene: TRBD1
CDR3 DNA: TGCGCCAGCAGCTTGGAAGGAAGGACAGATACGCAGTATTTT; CDR3 protein: CASSLEGRTDTQYF; clone size: -; J gene: TRBJ2-3; V gene: TRBV5-1; D gene: -